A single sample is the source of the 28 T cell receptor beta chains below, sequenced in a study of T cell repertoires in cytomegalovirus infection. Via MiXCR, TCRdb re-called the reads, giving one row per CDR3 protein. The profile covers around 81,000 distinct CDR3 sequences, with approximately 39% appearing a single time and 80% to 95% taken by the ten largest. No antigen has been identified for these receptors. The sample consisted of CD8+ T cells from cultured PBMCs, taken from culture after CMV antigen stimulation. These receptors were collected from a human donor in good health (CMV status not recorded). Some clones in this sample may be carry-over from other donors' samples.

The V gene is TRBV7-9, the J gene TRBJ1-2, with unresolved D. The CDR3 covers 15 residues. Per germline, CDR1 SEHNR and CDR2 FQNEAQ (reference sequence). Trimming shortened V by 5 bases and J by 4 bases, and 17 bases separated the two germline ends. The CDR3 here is CASSPREVGRYGYTF. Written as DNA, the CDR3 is TGTGCCAGCAGCCCCCGTGAGGTGGGTCGCTATGGCTACACCTTC.

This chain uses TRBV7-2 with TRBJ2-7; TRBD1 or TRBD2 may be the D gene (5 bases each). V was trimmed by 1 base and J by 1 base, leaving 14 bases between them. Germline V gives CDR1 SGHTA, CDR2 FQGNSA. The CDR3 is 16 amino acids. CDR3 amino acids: CASSLDGTYSSYEQYF. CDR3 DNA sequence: TGTGCCAGCAGCTTAGATGGGACCTATTCGTCCTACGAGCAGTACTTC.

The CDR3 is CATSMGYGYTF. In DNA, the CDR3 is TGTGCCACCTCGATGGGGTATGGCTACACCTTC. The chain uses TRBV19 and TRBJ1-2; D ambiguous. This CDR3 region has 11 residues. Germline lookup yields CDR1 LNHDA and CDR2 SQIVND (reference sequence). Trimming pared 10 bases from V and 5 bases from J, leaving 11 bases between.

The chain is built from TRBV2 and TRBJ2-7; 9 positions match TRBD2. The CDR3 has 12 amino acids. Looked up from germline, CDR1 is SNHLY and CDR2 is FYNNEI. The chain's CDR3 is CALSGGSYEQYF. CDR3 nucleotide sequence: TGTGCTCTGAGCGGGGGGTCCTACGAGCAGTACTTC.

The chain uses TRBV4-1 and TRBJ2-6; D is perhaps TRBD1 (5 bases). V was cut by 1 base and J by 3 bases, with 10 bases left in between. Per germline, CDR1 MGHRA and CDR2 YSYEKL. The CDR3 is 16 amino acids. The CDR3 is CASSQGPGYGANVLTF. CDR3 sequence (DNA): TGCGCCAGCAGCCAAGGACCAGGGTATGGGGCCAACGTCCTGACTTTC.

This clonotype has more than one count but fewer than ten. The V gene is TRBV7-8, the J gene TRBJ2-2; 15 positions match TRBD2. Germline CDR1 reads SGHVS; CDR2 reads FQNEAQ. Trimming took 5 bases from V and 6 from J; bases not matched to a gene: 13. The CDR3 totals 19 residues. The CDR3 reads CASSLPGLAGGRLAGELFF. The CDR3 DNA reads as TGTGCCAGCAGCCTCCCGGGACTAGCGGGGGGACGATTGGCCGGGGAGCTGTTTTTT.

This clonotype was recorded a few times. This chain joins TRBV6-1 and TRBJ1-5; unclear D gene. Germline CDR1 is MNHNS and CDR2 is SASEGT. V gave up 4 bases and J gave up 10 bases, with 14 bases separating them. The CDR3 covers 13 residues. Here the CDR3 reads CASSADGWGPQHF. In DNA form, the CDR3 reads TGTGCCAGCAGTGCGGACGGATGGGGACCCCAGCATTTT.

CDR3 in amino acids: CASSLTLGRTQGNEQFF. The CDR3, as DNA: TGTGCCAGCAGTTTAACACTAGGGAGAACTCAGGGCAATGAGCAGTTCTTC. The chain links TRBV12-3 or TRBV12-4 to TRBJ2-1; the D gene could be TRBD1 or TRBD2 (5 bases each). The CDR3 is made up of 17 amino acids. Trimming shortened V by 2 bases and J by 6 bases, and 20 bases separated the two germline ends.

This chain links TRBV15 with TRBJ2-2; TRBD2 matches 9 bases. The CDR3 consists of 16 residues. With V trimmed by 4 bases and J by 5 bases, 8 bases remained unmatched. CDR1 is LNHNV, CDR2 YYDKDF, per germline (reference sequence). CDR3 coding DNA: TGTGCCACCAGCACAGTACTAGCGGGTGAAACCGGGGAGCTGTTTTTT. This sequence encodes CATSTVLAGETGELFF.

The CDR3 here is CASSLRQGLYEQYF. In DNA form, the CDR3 reads TGTGCCAGCAGCCTCCGACAGGGGTTATACGAGCAGTACTTC. The chain recombines TRBV11-1 with TRBJ2-7, with 8 bases that match TRBD1. There are 14 residues in the CDR3. The trim removed 5 bases at V and 4 bases at J, leaving 7 bases unmatched. CDR1 is SGHAT, CDR2 FQDESV, per germline (reference sequence). Using reference TRBV11-1 and TRBJ2-7 for the parts outside the CDR3, the full variable domain is EAEVAQSPRYKITEKSQAVAFWCDPISGHATLYWYRQILGQGPELLVQFQDESVVDDSQLPKDRFSAERLKGVDSTLKIQPAELGDSAMYLCASSLRQGLYEQYFGPGTRLTVT.

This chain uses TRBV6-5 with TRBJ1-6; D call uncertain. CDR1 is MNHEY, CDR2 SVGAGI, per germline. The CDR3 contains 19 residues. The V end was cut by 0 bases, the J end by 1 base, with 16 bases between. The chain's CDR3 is CASSYSMGYGRSYNSPLHF. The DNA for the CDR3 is TGTGCCAGCAGTTACTCGATGGGGTACGGGAGATCCTATAATTCACCCCTCCACTTT.

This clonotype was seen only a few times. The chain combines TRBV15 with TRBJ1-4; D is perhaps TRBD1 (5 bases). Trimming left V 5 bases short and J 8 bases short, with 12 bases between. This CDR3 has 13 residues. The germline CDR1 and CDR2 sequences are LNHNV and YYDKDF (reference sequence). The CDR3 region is CATSARQREKLFF. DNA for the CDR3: TGTGCCACCAGCGCCCGACAGAGGGAAAAACTGTTTTTT.

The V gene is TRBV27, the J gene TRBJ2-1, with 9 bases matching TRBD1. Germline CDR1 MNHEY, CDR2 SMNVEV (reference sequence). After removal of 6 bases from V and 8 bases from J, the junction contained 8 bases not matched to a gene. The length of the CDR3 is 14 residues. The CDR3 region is CASRIIQGADEQFF. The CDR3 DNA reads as TGTGCCAGCAGGATTATACAGGGGGCGGATGAGCAGTTCTTC.

For the CDR3, the DNA is TGTGCCAGCAGCTTGTTTGGCCAAGGGGGCTACAATGAGCAGTTCTTC. Its translation is CASSLFGQGGYNEQFF. The rearrangement uses TRBV7-2 and TRBJ2-1; D may be TRBD1 (6 bases). CDR3 size: 16 residues. Per germline, CDR1 SGHTA and CDR2 FQGNSA. The V end was cut by 3 bases, the J end by 3 bases, with 15 bases between.

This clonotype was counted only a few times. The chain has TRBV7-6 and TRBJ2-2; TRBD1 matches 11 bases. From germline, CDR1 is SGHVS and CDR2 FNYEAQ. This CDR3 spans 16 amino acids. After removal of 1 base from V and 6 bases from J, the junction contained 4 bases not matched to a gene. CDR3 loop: CASSLDGTGGSGELFF. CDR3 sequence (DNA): TGTGCCAGCAGCTTAGATGGGACAGGGGGTTCCGGGGAGCTGTTTTTT.

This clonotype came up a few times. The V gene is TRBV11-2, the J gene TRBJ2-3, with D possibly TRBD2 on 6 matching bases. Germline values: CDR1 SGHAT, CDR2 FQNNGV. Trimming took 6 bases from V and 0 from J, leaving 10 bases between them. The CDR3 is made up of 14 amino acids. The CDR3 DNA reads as TGTGCCAGCAGGGTAGCGGCGAGCACAGATACGCAGTATTTT. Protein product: CASRVAASTDTQYF. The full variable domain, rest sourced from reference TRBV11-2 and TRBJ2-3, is EAGVAQSPRYKIIEKRQSVAFWCNPISGHATLYWYQQILGQGPKLLIQFQNNGVVDDSQLPKDRFSAERLKGVDSTLKIQPAKLEDSAVYLCASRVAASTDTQYFGPGTRLTVL.

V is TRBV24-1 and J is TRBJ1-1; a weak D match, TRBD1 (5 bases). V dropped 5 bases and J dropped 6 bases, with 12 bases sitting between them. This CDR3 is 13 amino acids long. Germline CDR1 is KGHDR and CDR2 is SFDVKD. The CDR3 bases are TGTGCCACCAGTGCTAACTGGGGGGCTGAAGCTTTCTTT. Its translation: CATSANWGAEAFF.

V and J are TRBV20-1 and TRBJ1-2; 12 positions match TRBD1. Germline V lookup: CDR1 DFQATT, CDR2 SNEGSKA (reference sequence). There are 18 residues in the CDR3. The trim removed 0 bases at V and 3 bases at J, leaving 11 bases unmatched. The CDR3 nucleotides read TGCAGTGCTAGAGACCACGGGACAGGGGGCTTTCTTGACTATGGCTACACCTTC. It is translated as CSARDHGTGGFLDYGYTF.

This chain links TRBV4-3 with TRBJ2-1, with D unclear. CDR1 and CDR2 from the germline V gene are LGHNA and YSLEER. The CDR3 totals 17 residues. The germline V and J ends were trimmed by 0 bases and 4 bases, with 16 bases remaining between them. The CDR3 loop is CASSQEQYGLDYNEQFF. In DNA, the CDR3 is TGCGCCAGCAGCCAAGAACAGTACGGATTGGATTACAATGAGCAGTTCTTC.

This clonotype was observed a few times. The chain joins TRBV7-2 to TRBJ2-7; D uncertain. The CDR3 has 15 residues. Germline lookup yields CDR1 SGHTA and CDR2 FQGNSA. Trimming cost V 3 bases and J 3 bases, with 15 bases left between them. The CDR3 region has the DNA TGTGCCAGCAGCTTGGTGGTTGCCAGTGGCTACGAGCAGTACTTC. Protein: CASSLVVASGYEQYF.

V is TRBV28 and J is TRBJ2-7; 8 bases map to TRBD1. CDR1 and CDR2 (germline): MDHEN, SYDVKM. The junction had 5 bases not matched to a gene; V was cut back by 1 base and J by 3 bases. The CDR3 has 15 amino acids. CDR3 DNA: TGTGCCAGCAGTTTATTCAGGGGGCTTCACTACGAGCAGTACTTC. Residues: CASSLFRGLHYEQYF.

CDR3 nucleotides: TGTGCCAGAGGTCTTAAAAGGACCGGGGAGCTGTTTTTT. This gives the protein CARGLKRTGELFF. The J gene is TRBJ2-2, the V gene TRBV6-2 or TRBV6-3, with D unclear. The V gene lost 9 bases and the J gene lost 5 bases, with 13 bases spanning the gap. CDR3 length equals 13 residues. Germline values: CDR1 MNHEY, CDR2 SVGEGT.

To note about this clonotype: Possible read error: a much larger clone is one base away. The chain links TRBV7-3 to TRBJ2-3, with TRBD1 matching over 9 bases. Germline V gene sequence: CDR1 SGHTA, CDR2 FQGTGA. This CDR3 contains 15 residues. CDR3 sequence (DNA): TGTGCCAGCAGCTTGGACAGGGGATACACATATACGCAGTATTTT. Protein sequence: CASSLDRGYTYTQYF. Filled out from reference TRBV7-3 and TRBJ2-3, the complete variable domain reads GAGVSQTPSNKVTEKGKYVELRCDPISGHTALYWYRQSLGQGPEFLIYFQGTGAADDSGLPNDRFFAVRPEGSVSTLKIQRTERGDSAVYLCASSLDRGYTYTQYFGPGTRLTVL.

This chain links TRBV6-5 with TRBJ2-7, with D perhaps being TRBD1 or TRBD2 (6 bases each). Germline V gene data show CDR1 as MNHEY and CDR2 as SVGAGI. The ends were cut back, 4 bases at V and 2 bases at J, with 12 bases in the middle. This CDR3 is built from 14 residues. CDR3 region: CASSWRGVTYEQYF. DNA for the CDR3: TGTGCCAGCAGTTGGAGGGGGGTGACCTACGAGCAGTACTTC.

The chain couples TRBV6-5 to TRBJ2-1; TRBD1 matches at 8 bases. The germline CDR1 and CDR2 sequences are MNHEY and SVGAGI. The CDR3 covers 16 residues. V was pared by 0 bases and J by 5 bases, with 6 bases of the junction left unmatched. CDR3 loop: CASSYSRRGRNNEQFF. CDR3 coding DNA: TGTGCCAGCAGTTACTCGCGCAGGGGGCGCAACAATGAGCAGTTCTTC.

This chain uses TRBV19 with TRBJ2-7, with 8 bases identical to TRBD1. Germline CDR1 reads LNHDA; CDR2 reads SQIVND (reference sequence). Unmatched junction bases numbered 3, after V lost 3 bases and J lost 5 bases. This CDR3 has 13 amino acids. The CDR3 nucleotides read TGTGCCAGTAGTATCGAGACAGGGGACGAGCAGTACTTC. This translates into CASSIETGDEQYF.

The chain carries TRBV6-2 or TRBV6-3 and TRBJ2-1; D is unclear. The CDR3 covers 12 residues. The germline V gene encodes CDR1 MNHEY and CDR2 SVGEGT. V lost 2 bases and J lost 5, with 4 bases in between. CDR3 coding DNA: TGTGCCAGCAGTTACCCCAACAATGAGCAGTTCTTC. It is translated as CASSYPNNEQFF.

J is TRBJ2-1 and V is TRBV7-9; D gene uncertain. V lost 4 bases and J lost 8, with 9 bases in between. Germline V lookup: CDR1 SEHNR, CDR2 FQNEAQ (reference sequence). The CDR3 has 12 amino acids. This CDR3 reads CASSSVIYEQFF. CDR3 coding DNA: TGTGCCAGCAGCTCCGTCATCTATGAGCAGTTCTTC. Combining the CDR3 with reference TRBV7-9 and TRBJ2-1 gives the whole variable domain DTGVSQNPRHKITKRGQNVTFRCDPISEHNRLYWYRQTLGQGPEFLTYFQNEAQLEKSRLLSDRFSAERPKGSFSTLEIQRTEQGDSAMYLCASSSVIYEQFFGPGTRLTVL.